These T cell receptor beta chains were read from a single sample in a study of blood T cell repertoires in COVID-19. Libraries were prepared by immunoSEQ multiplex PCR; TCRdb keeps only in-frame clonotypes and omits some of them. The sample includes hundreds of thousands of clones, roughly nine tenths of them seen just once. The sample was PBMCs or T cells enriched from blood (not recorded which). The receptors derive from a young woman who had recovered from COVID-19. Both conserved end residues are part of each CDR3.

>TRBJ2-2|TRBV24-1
CATLRWLTGAKTGELFF
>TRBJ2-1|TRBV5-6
CASQPGTWVREQFF
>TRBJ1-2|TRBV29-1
CSVLTLNYGYTF
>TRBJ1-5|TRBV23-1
CASSPIEGLQPQHF
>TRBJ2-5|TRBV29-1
CSVLTSVGVHTQYF
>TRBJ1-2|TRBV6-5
CASSRGGREGYTF
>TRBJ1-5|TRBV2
CASSEGGTGDQPQHF
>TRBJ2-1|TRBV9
CASSVVGQLAKYNEQFF
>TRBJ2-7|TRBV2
CASRPGHYEQYF
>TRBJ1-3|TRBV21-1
CASSPPETGRRNTIYF
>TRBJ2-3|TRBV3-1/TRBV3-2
CASSQRWSDTQYF
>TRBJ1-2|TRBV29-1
CSVGEGQGANYGYTF
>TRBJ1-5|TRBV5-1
CASSLGQVGQPQHF
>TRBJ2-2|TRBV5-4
CASSLGTGGTGELFF
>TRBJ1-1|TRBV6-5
CASRPGQLNTEAFF
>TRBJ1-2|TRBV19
CASSDARGGNYGYTF
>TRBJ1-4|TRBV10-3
CAISEGPQGAANEKLFF
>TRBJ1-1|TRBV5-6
CASHRTGHYTEAFF
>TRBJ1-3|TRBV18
CASSPGAPSSGNTIYF
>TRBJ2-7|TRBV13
CASSKSPGASRSPEQYF
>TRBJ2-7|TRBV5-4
CASSRAWRAGHSYEQYF
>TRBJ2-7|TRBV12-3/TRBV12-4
CASSSRSSYEQYF
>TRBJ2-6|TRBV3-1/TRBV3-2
CASSLGLAGAPGGANVLTF
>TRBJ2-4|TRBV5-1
CASSLTSGVAKNIQYF
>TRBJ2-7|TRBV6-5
CASTADASSYEQYF
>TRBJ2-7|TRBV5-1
CASSWTSGGTRSYEQYF
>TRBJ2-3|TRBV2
CASSDPAGGVHTQYF
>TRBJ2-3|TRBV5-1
CASSLDRGVPTDTQYF
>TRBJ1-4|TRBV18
CASSPLGPGATNEKLFF
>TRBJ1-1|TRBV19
CASSTPGQLNTEAFF
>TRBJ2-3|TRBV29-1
CSVGTSGSVTDTQYF
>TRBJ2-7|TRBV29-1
CSAAGTGASYEQYF
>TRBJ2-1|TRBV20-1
CSASELVNEQFF
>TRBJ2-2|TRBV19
CASSLTGVVTGELFF
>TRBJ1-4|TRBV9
CASSPMTGGLEKLFF